This is a list of T cell receptor beta chains from one sample in a study of blood T cells in healthy people across ages. TCRdb re-derived calls from the 5' RACE reads in MiXCR, one entry per CDR3 protein. The table has about 720,000 distinct CDR3 sequences, roughly 20% seen once. Input material: blood. All receptors derive from a man between 70 and 80 years old in good health. Each CDR3 is given with its conserved first and last residue. The D gene is left open where the match is weak. The size field is filled for only some rows; it gives once, few, many or a size class.

>TRBJ2-1|TRBD2|TRBV7-2|many
TGTGCCAGCACCAGCTTCGGGACTAGCGGGAGCGATGAGCAGTTCTTC
CASTSFGTSGSDEQFF
>TRBJ2-1|-|TRBV4-1|few
TGCGCCAGCAGCCGGGACGGAGAATTCAATGAGCAGTTCTTC
CASSRDGEFNEQFF
>TRBJ1-2|-|TRBV6-5|-
TGTGCCAGCAGTACCTCCCTCCAGGGCGGCTACACCTTC
CASSTSLQGGYTF
>TRBJ2-3|-|TRBV7-2|few
TGTGCCAGCAGCAGGCTCCCCGGTGCCGGTACGCAGTATTTT
CASSRLPGAGTQYF
>TRBJ2-5|TRBD2|TRBV28|-
TGTGCCAGCAGTGCCCTTAGCGGGGGAGGAGGAGAGACCCAGTACTTC
CASSALSGGGGETQYF
>TRBJ1-3|-|TRBV10-3|few
TGTGCCATCAGTCAACAGGACCCTTTCCACGGAAACACCATATATTTT
CAISQQDPFHGNTIYF
>TRBJ1-5|TRBD1|TRBV12-3/TRBV12-4|-
TGTGCCAGCAGTTTTCGCAGGGGGATGACTCAGCCCCAGCATTTT
CASSFRRGMTQPQHF
>TRBJ2-7|TRBD1|TRBV29-1|-
TGCAGCGTTGGGGACAGGGGACAGGTCCCCTTCTACGAGCAGTACTTC
CSVGDRGQVPFYEQYF
>TRBJ2-7|TRBD1|TRBV6-5|few
TGTGCCAGCAGCGAGTCCGGGACAGACGCCTACGAGCAGTACTTC
CASSESGTDAYEQYF
>TRBJ2-7|-|TRBV2|few
TGTGCCCGGGAGTCCGGGACCCTGCGGGACGAGCAGTACTTC
CARESGTLRDEQYF
>TRBJ1-5|-|TRBV12-3/TRBV12-4|-
TGTGCCAGCAGAACGGACAGACTGATAAATCAGCCCCAGCATTTT
CASRTDRLINQPQHF
>TRBJ1-1|TRBD1|TRBV25-1|-
TGTGCCAGCGGACAGGGCCCAGCTGGAGCTTTCTTT
CASGQGPAGAFF
>TRBJ2-1|TRBD1|TRBV5-1|-
TGCGCCAGCAGTGGACAGGACAGCTCCTACAATGAGCAGTTCTTC
CASSGQDSSYNEQFF
>TRBJ2-4|-|TRBV3-1|few
TGTGCCAGCAGCCATTGGAGGGCGGACAAAAACATTCAGTACTTC
CASSHWRADKNIQYF
>TRBJ2-1|TRBD1|TRBV11-2|-
TGTGCCAGCAGCTTAGGGGCGGGACAGGTTTACAATGAGCAGTTCTTC
CASSLGAGQVYNEQFF
>TRBJ2-3|-|TRBV20-1|-
TGCAGTGCTAGATGGGCTAGGGGAAGAGGAGATACGCAGTATTTT
CSARWARGRGDTQYF
>TRBJ1-2|TRBD1|TRBV27|-
TGTGCCAGCAGATACAGGGGAAACTATGGCTACACCTTC
CASRYRGNYGYTF
>TRBJ2-5|-|TRBV7-8|-
TGTGCCAGCAGCTTAGATACAGGACAAGAGACCCAGTACTTC
CASSLDTGQETQYF
>TRBJ1-5|TRBD1|TRBV7-9|-
TGTGCCAGCAGCCAGGGGACAGGGATCAATCAGCCCCAGCATTTT
CASSQGTGINQPQHF
>TRBJ1-5|-|TRBV24-1|few
TGTGCCACCGCACCAGGGGCCAGCAATCAGCCCCAGCATTTT
CATAPGASNQPQHF
>TRBJ2-1|-|TRBV29-1|few
TGCAGCGTTGTCCTTTCGGGACGGAGCCTAAATGAGCAGTTCTTC
CSVVLSGRSLNEQFF
>TRBJ1-2|-|TRBV6-6|few
TGTGCCAGCAGTTGGGACACGATCAACTATGGCTACACCTTC
CASSWDTINYGYTF
>TRBJ2-5|-|TRBV7-9|-
TGTGCCAGCAGCTTCACCAGGGAACAAGAGACCCAGTACTTC
CASSFTREQETQYF
>TRBJ2-5|-|TRBV20-1|-
TGCAGTGCTTCCCGAACCAGCCTGCGAGAGACCCAGTACTTC
CSASRTSLRETQYF
>TRBJ1-2|TRBD1|TRBV27|-
TGTGCCAGCAGTCCGACCACAGGGGAAAAGGGCTACACCTTC
CASSPTTGEKGYTF
>TRBJ1-2|-|TRBV6-6|-
TGTGCCAGCTCTGAAGATGGTTTGGGCTATGGCTACACCTTC
CASSEDGLGYGYTF
>TRBJ2-1|-|TRBV29-1|few
TGCAGCGTTGAAAGTTGGGGGGCGCGGTACAATGAGCAGTTCTTC
CSVESWGARYNEQFF
>TRBJ2-4|-|TRBV6-1|-
TGTGCCAGCAGTGAATCTTCCAGGGTGAACATTCAGTACTTC
CASSESSRVNIQYF
>TRBJ2-5|TRBD2|TRBV24-1|-
TGTGCCACCATCATCCCGGGACTAGCGGGGCAAGAGACCCAGTACTTC
CATIIPGLAGQETQYF
>TRBJ1-2|-|TRBV20-1|-
TGCAGTGCTAGAAGGGTGGGGGATGGCTACACCTTC
CSARRVGDGYTF
>TRBJ2-4|TRBD2|TRBV12-3/TRBV12-4|few
TGTGCCAGCAGTCTTGGGACTAGCGTAGAAGCCAAAAACATTCAGTACTTC
CASSLGTSVEAKNIQYF
>TRBJ2-1|-|TRBV25-1|-
TGTGCCAGCAGTGAATCCCCCGGCCAACGGGGCTACAATGAGCAGTTCTTC
CASSESPGQRGYNEQFF
>TRBJ1-3|-|TRBV29-1|-
TGCAGCGTTGAAGATCAGGGCAGGGAGTTAAACACCATATATTTT
CSVEDQGRELNTIYF
>TRBJ2-7|-|TRBV6-1|-
TGTGCCAGCAGTGAAGGGGCACTCTGGGCCTACGAGCAGTACTTC
CASSEGALWAYEQYF
>TRBJ1-3|-|TRBV28|-
TGTGCCAGCCGCCTGCCGGGGAGCGGAAACACCATATATTTT
CASRLPGSGNTIYF
>TRBJ2-5|-|TRBV20-1|-
TGCAGTGCTAGAGATCACAGCGCGTGGTTGGAGACCCAGTACTTC
CSARDHSAWLETQYF
>TRBJ2-2|-|TRBV3-1|-
TGTGCCAGCAGCCTATTCCTGTCCGGGACTCCGACCGGGGGGCTGTTTTTT
CASSLFLSGTPTGGLFF
>TRBJ2-1|-|TRBV6-4|-
TGTGCCAGCAGTGACTGGGACGGATGCAATGAGCAGTTCTTC
CASSDWDGCNEQFF
>TRBJ2-6|-|TRBV6-2/TRBV6-3|-
TGTGCCAGCAGTGAGTCGGGACCATCTGTTTTCTCTGGGGCCAACGTCCTGACTTTC
CASSESGPSVFSGANVLTF
>TRBJ2-1|TRBD2|TRBV7-9|-
TGTGCCAGCAGCGAACGACTAGCTGCTGAGCAGTTCTTC
CASSERLAAEQFF
>TRBJ2-3|-|TRBV19|-
TGTGCCAGTAGTGAACGACAGTCCGATAGCACAGATACGCAGTATTTT
CASSERQSDSTDTQYF
>TRBJ2-2|TRBD2|TRBV20-1|few
TGCAGTGCTAGAGGAACCGGGACTAGCGGGGGGAACACCGGGGAGCTGTTTTTT
CSARGTGTSGGNTGELFF
>TRBJ1-5|-|TRBV6-2/TRBV6-3|few
TGTGCCAGCAGCCCCATGGGCCGCAATCAGCCCCAGCATTTT
CASSPMGRNQPQHF
>TRBJ2-3|TRBD2|TRBV12-3/TRBV12-4|-
TGTGCCAGCAGTTTTCCAGCGGGGGGCCACGCAGATGCGCAGTATTTT
CASSFPAGGHADAQYF
>TRBJ2-7|-|TRBV6-5|-
TGTGCCGTCGAGACAGGCCTCGGGTACGAGCAGTACTTC
CAVETGLGYEQYF
>TRBJ1-6|-|TRBV5-1|-
TGCGCCAGCAGCAGATTACAGGGCTCCTATAATTCACCCCTCCACTTT
CASSRLQGSYNSPLHF
>TRBJ2-7|-|TRBV7-8|-
TGTGCCAGCAGCTCCCCCCTGGCTTACGAGCAGTACTTC
CASSSPLAYEQYF
>TRBJ2-7|-|TRBV7-9|many
TGTGCCAGCAGCTTGGGGCGGGACTCCTACGAGCAGTACTTC
CASSLGRDSYEQYF
>TRBJ2-3|TRBD2|TRBV5-1|-
TGCGCCAGCAGCTGGGGACTAGTCACAGATACGCAGTATTTT
CASSWGLVTDTQYF
>TRBJ2-5|-|TRBV5-1|-
TGCGCCAGCATGCGGGACCAGGGGGAGACCCAGTACTTC
CASMRDQGETQYF
>TRBJ2-1|-|TRBV12-3/TRBV12-4|-
TGTGCCAGCAGTTTAGAGGGGGGGCCGTTCTTC
CASSLEGGPFF
>TRBJ2-2|TRBD1|TRBV27|few
TGTGCCAGCACCGCCGGGACAGGGGTTGGCACCGGGGAGCTGTTTTTT
CASTAGTGVGTGELFF
>TRBJ2-1|TRBD1|TRBV12-3/TRBV12-4|few
TGTGCCAGCAGTTTGAGGACAGGAGTATACAATGAGCAGTTCTTC
CASSLRTGVYNEQFF
>TRBJ2-3|-|TRBV7-9|many
TGTGCCAGCAGCTTAACCATCGATACGCAGTATTTT
CASSLTIDTQYF
>TRBJ1-1|-|TRBV7-9|-
TGTGCCAGCAGCAAAGGGGGAAGTACTGAAGCTTTCTTT
CASSKGGSTEAFF
>TRBJ1-4|-|TRBV2|-
TGTGCCAGCAGTGTGGACGGTAATGAAAAACTGTTTTTT
CASSVDGNEKLFF
>TRBJ2-3|TRBD2|TRBV11-2|-
TGTGCCAGCAGCTTAGAAGGGACTAGCGCAGATACGCAGTATTTT
CASSLEGTSADTQYF
>TRBJ2-7|-|TRBV2|few
TGTGCCAGCAAGGACAGCTCCTACGAGCAGTACTTC
CASKDSSYEQYF
>TRBJ2-5|TRBD2|TRBV2|few
TGTGCCAGCAGGACGGGACTAGCGGGGAAAGAGACCCAGTACTTC
CASRTGLAGKETQYF